This TCR beta chain was captured by sequencing in a study of spatial heterogeneity in lung cancer. The time point: sample taken at primary tumor resection. Extraction of whole RNA from tumor, nontumor lung or frozen PBMC preceded unsorted sequencing. From the 5' RACE reads, TCRdb called clonotypes with MiXCR, one entry per CDR3 protein. In the table there are approximately 11,000 distinct CDR3 sequences, around 3.9% of which are singletons. This clonotype has a count of ten or more. The library was designed around alpha chains, so this beta chain is a stray read whose abundance carries little weight. The sequenced sample was normal lung tissue next to the tumor, obtained at surgery. The receptor was isolated from a male donor with early-stage non-small cell lung cancer.

The chain's CDR3 is CASSLGQLETQYF. CDR3 bases: TGTGCCAGCAGCTTAGGACAGTTAGAGACCCAGTACTTC. This sequence joins TRBV7-9 and TRBJ2-5, with a possible D match to TRBD1 (5 bases). CDR3 length equals 13 residues. Germline V gene lookup returns CDR1 SEHNR and CDR2 FQNEAQ (reference sequence). Trimming removed 1 base from V and 4 bases from J, with 7 bases in between.